A selection of T cell receptor beta chains follows, all from one sample in a study of Tregs in tolerant kidney transplant recipients. The protocol was immunoSEQ multiplex PCR, while the TCRdb copy is restricted to in-frame clones and leaves out a portion. The sample holds about 77,000 clones, nearly 98% seen once. The material sequenced was CD4+ T cells from blood, taken before the transplant. The receptors come from a human donor who received a combined kidney and bone marrow transplant. CDR3s include the opening cysteine and the closing phenylalanine or tryptophan. The D gene is left open where the match is weak. Part of the rows lack a size; the others show once, few, many or a class for expanded clones.

clone_size | j_call | d_call | v_call | cdr3_nt | cdr3_aa
. | TRBJ2-1 | TRBD2 | TRBV5-1 | TGCGCCAGCAGCTTCAACGGCGGGGGGGGAGAATACAATGAGCAGTTCTTC | CASSFNGGGGEYNEQFF
once | TRBJ1-1 | TRBD1 | TRBV2 | TGTGCCAGCAGTGGACAGGGAAGGGGTGACACTGAAGCTTTCTTT | CASSGQGRGDTEAFF
once | TRBJ2-2 | TRBD1 | TRBV4-2 | TGTGCCAGCAGCCAACGGACAGGGCCCCTGATAGGGGAGCTGTTTTTT | CASSQRTGPLIGELFF
. | TRBJ2-6 | . | TRBV28 | TGTGCCAGCAGTTCCAGGGTCAGCTCTGGGGCCAACGTCCTGACTTTC | CASSSRVSSGANVLTF
. | TRBJ1-2 | TRBD1 | TRBV15 | TGTGCCACCAGCCGGGACAGGGGATATGGCTACACCTTC | CATSRDRGYGYTF
. | TRBJ2-4 | . | TRBV4-3 | TGCGCCAGCAGCCAAGGACTCGCCGGGCGGGACAAAAACATTCAGTACTTC | CASSQGLAGRDKNIQYF
. | TRBJ1-4 | TRBD1 | TRBV18 | TGTGCCAGCTCACCAAGGACAGGGGAGGACGAAAAACTGTTTTTT | CASSPRTGEDEKLFF
. | TRBJ2-4 | . | TRBV21-1 | TGTGCCAGCAGCAACCTAGCCAAAAACATTCAGTACTTC | CASSNLAKNIQYF
. | TRBJ1-2 | . | TRBV5-1 | TGCGCCAGCAGCTTGGTACCAGATTATGGCTACACCTTC | CASSLVPDYGYTF
once | TRBJ2-3 | . | TRBV29-1 | TGCAGCGTTGCGGGTAGTTTTCTGTACACAGATACGCAGTATTTT | CSVAGSFLYTDTQYF
. | TRBJ1-3 | TRBD1 | TRBV6-1 | TGTGCCAGCAAACGGGGACAGGGTTGGTCGGACACCATATATTTT | CASKRGQGWSDTIYF
once | TRBJ2-7 | . | TRBV9 | TGTGCCAGCAGCGTACGGGACACCTCCTACGAGCAGTACTTC | CASSVRDTSYEQYF
. | TRBJ2-1 | . | TRBV7-2 | TGTGCCAGCAGCTTAGCGCCTAGAGGTGAGCAGTTCTTC | CASSLAPRGEQFF
. | TRBJ2-7 | . | TRBV27 | TGTGCCAGCAGAGGGCTGACAGGCCACTACGAGCAGTACTTC | CASRGLTGHYEQYF
. | TRBJ1-5 | TRBD1 | TRBV4-1 | TGCGCCAGCAGCCACACAGACAGGGAGGACCAGCCCCAGCATTTT | CASSHTDREDQPQHF
. | TRBJ1-4 | . | TRBV6-5 | TGTGCCAGCAGAAACCCGGGATCGAATGAAAAACTGTTTTTT | CASRNPGSNEKLFF
. | TRBJ1-1 | . | TRBV11-3 | TGTGCCAGCAGCTTATACAATTTGAACACTGAAGCTTTCTTT | CASSLYNLNTEAFF
. | TRBJ1-2 | . | TRBV4-3 | TGCGCCAGCAGCCAAGGGGCCAACAGGGAGGGCTACACCTTC | CASSQGANREGYTF
. | TRBJ2-5 | TRBD2 | TRBV7-9 | TGTGCCAGCAGCTTAGCCTGGCTAGCGGGAGTATCTTCCCAAGAGACCCAGTACTTC | CASSLAWLAGVSSQETQYF
. | TRBJ1-6 | . | TRBV14 | TGTGCCAGCAGCCAAGGTCAGGGTCCTAATTCACCCCTCCACTTT | CASSQGQGPNSPLHF
once | TRBJ1-1 | . | TRBV6-1 | TGTGCCAGCAGTGTAACCCCGGGGAACCCTACCACTGAAGCTTTCTTT | CASSVTPGNPTTEAFF
. | TRBJ1-6 | . | TRBV15 | TGTGCCACCAGCAGAGATTTACCGAAGATGGCTTATAATTCACCCCTCCACTTT | CATSRDLPKMAYNSPLHF
. | TRBJ1-1 | . | TRBV27 | TGTGCCAGCAGTTTAGGGGGGAGACGCGCTAACACTGAAGCTTTCTTT | CASSLGGRRANTEAFF
. | TRBJ1-3 | TRBD1 | TRBV9 | TGTGCCAGCAGCCCACAGGGGGACTCTGGAAACACCATATATTTT | CASSPQGDSGNTIYF
. | TRBJ2-1 | TRBD2 | TRBV5-1 | TGCGCCAGCAGCCCGGGGTCGGGTGGCGGGGGATTATACAATGAGCAGTTCTTC | CASSPGSGGGGLYNEQFF
. | TRBJ2-3 | TRBD2 | TRBV15 | TGTGCCACCAGCAGATTAGCGGGGGGGCCAGATACGCAGTATTTT | CATSRLAGGPDTQYF
. | TRBJ1-5 | . | TRBV19 | TGTGCCAGTAGTAGCTCCCGGGACAAAGGAAGCAATCAGCCCCAGCATTTT | CASSSSRDKGSNQPQHF
. | TRBJ2-7 | . | TRBV25-1 | TGTGCCAGCAGTCCTATCGACAGGAACTCCTACGAGCAGTACTTC | CASSPIDRNSYEQYF
. | TRBJ1-3 | . | TRBV28 | TGTGCCAGCAGTGGGGCGGCAGAGGGGGCTGGAAACACCATATATTTT | CASSGAAEGAGNTIYF
. | TRBJ1-1 | TRBD1 | TRBV9 | TGTGCCAGCAGCGTAGGGACAGGGAACACTGAAGCTTTCTTT | CASSVGTGNTEAFF
once | TRBJ1-1 | . | TRBV19 | TGTGCCAGTGCCTCGACAGTGAACACTGAAGCTTTCTTT | CASASTVNTEAFF
. | TRBJ2-2 | . | TRBV5-6 | TGTGCCAGCAGCCTACCGTCTTCTATCCTCACCGGGGAGCTGTTTTTT | CASSLPSSILTGELFF
. | TRBJ2-7 | . | TRBV5-1 | TGCGCCAGCAGCCCAGGGGCCCCGATCTCCTACGAGCAGTACTTC | CASSPGAPISYEQYF
. | TRBJ1-2 | TRBD1 | TRBV11-1 | TGTGCCAGCAGCTTAGATCCGACAGGGGTCCAGAACTATGGCTACACCTTC | CASSLDPTGVQNYGYTF
. | TRBJ2-5 | . | TRBV4-1 | TGCGCCAGCAGCCAAGAGATGTCAGGGTACCAAGAGACCCAGTACTTC | CASSQEMSGYQETQYF
. | TRBJ2-7 | . | TRBV29-1 | TGCAGCGGCAGGACAGCCTACGAGCAGTACTTC | CSGRTAYEQYF
. | TRBJ2-2 | . | TRBV7-7 | TGTGCCAGCAGCCACCCCCCCCGGACAAGGAAGACCGGGGAGCTGTTTTTT | CASSHPPRTRKTGELFF
. | TRBJ1-3 | . | TRBV19 | TGTGCCAGTAGTCTAGGGGCGAGAAACACCATATATTTT | CASSLGARNTIYF
. | TRBJ2-5 | . | TRBV6-5 | TGTGCCAGCAGTTACAGGGGAAGGGAGACCCAGTACTTC | CASSYRGRETQYF
. | TRBJ2-7 | TRBD2 | TRBV5-1 | TGCGCCAGCAGCCTATTTCGGGAGGGTGAGCAGTACTTC | CASSLFREGEQYF
. | TRBJ1-2 | TRBD1 | TRBV2 | TGTGCCAGCAGTGCGGAGACAGGGAACTATGGCTACACCTTC | CASSAETGNYGYTF
. | TRBJ1-5 | . | TRBV9 | TGTGCCAGCAGCCCGGGCGGGATAAGCAATCAGCCCCAGCATTTT | CASSPGGISNQPQHF
. | TRBJ2-2 | . | TRBV14 | TGTGCCAGCAGCCAAGGGCGCGGGGGCAGGGACACCGGGGAGCTGTTTTTT | CASSQGRGGRDTGELFF
. | TRBJ2-1 | TRBD1 | TRBV6-1 | TGTGCCAGCAGCCCCGGGACAGGGGTTCGCAATGAGCAGTTCTTC | CASSPGTGVRNEQFF
. | TRBJ1-5 | . | TRBV18 | TGTGCCAGCTCACCATCTCGAAAGAGTAGCAATCAGCCCCAGCATTTT | CASSPSRKSSNQPQHF
. | TRBJ2-7 | TRBD2 | TRBV10-3 | TGTGCCATCAGTGAGGGGGTAGCGGGAGCTAACGAGCAGTACTTC | CAISEGVAGANEQYF
. | TRBJ2-3 | . | TRBV20-1 | TGCAGCCTAATCCGCACAGATACGCAGTATTTT | CSLIRTDTQYF
. | TRBJ1-2 | . | TRBV7-2 | TGTGCCAGCAGCTTAGTTCGGGACACCAATGGCTACACCTTC | CASSLVRDTNGYTF